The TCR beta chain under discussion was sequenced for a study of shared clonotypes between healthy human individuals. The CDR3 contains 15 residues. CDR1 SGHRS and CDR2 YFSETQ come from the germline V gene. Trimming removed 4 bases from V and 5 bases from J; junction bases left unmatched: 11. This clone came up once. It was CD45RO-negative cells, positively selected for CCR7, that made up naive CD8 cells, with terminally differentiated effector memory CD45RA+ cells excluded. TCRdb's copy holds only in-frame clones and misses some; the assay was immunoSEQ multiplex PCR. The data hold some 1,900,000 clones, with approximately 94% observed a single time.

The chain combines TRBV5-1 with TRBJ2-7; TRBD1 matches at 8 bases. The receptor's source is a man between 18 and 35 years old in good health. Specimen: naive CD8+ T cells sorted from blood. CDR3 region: CASSHATGGFDEQYF. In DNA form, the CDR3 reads TGCGCCAGCAGCCACGCCACAGGGGGTTTCGACGAGCAGTACTTC.